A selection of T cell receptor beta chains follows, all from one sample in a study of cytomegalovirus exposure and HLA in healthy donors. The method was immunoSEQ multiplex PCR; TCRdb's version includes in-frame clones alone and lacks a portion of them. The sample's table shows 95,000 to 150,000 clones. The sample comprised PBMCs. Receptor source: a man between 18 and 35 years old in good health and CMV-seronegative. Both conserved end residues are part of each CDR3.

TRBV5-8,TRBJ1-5,CASLSRYSNQPQHF
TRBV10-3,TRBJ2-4,CAISESKGQGTRAKNIQYF
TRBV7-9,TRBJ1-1,CASSRQGNMGTEAFF
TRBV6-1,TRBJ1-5,CASSEAGGANQPQHF
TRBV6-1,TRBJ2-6,CASSVTGTGIAGANVLTF
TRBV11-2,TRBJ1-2,CASSLQTAYGYTF
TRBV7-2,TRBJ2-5,CASSLGGTSGRGYF
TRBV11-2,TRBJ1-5,CASSLDGQGYQPQHF
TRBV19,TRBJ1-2,CASSVTPGQGAGYTF
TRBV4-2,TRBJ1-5,CASSQGAGPNQNQPQHF
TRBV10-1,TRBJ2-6,CASSDPGQGNVLTF
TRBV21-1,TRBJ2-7,CASSKALFPGQGPYEQYF
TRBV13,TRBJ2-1,CASSLRGGGNNEQFF
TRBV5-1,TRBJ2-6,CASSAGPPGANVLTF
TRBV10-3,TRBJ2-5,CAISVEKKGGQETQYF
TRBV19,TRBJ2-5,CASSMRLVGTGRETQYF
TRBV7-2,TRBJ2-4,CASSLVSKNIQYF
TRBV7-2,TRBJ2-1,CASRTTGGAHNGQFF
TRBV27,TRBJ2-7,CASSLGGDTGYYEQYF
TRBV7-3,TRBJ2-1,CASSSLAGGRYEQFF
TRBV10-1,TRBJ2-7,CARKVEGVPYEQYF
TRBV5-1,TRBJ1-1,CASSLSGTANTEAFF
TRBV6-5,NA,CASSQDRFVYEQYF
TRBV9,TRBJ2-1,CASSVPGTDEQFF
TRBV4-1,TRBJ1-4,CASRSTGVGTNEKLFF
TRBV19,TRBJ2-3,CASSAGDWQRNTQYF
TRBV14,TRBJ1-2,CASRHQGTPYGYTF
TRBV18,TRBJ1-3,CASSPKTHTGTIYF
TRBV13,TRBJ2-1,CASSLRRLAVYNEQFF